This T cell receptor beta chain was captured by sequencing in a study of blood T cells in healthy people across ages. Study observations and caveats: Estimates based on one million T cells were treated as lower bounds. There was no known CMV status for donors, so expanded clonotype changes were possibly confounded.

Worth noting for this clonotype: What it recognizes is unknown.

Healthy individuals of Caucasian origin from Russia, aged about 6 to 100, served as donors. There were at least 5.5 micrograms of total RNA extracted from every sample. A J-beta primer mix and a sample-barcoded 5' primer were used in a second PCR of about 7 to 12 cycles. TCRdb redid the calling of the 5' RACE reads with MiXCR, one entry per CDR3 protein. Among about 1.5 million distinct CDR3 sequences listed, less than 45% were seen once. The sequence came from a young woman in good health. Source material: blood.

CDR3 bases: TGTGCCAGCAGCCAACCAAACCTGGGACTAGCGGGACTCACAGATACGCAGTATTTT. Translating gives CASSQPNLGLAGLTDTQYF. The chain combines TRBV14 with TRBJ2-3; TRBD2 matches 13 bases. CDR1 SGHDN and CDR2 FVKESK come from the germline V gene. The V gene end was trimmed by 2 bases and the J gene end by 2 bases; junction bases not matched to a gene: 10. CDR3 length equals 19 residues.